This is a list of T cell receptor beta chains from one sample in a study of T cells after yellow fever vaccination. In TCRdb, the 5' RACE reads were re-called with MiXCR into one record per CDR3 protein. The table has 500,000 to 650,000 distinct CDR3 sequences, about a sixth seen once; the top ten hold roughly 17%. Sequenced material: PBMCs, taken about 5 days after the first yellow fever vaccination. These receptors all stem from a man aged 18 to 30 who received the YFV17D yellow fever vaccine. The CDR3 runs from the conserved cysteine through the conserved F or W. A D gene is named only where the DNA matches it firmly. Clone size appears in some rows only: once, few, many, or a class for an expanded clone.

>17|TRBD2|TRBV11-2|TRBJ2-4|.
CASSSGLAGSAKNIQYF
TGTGCCAGCAGCTCGGGACTAGCGGGCTCAGCCAAAAACATTCAGTACTTC
>14|.|TRBV5-1|TRBJ1-2|many
CASSLGAVNYGYTF
TGCGCCAGCAGCTTGGGCGCAGTGAACTATGGCTACACCTTC
>14|.|TRBV5-4|TRBJ1-1|few
CASSLQDRYTEAFF
TGTGCCAGCAGCCTACAGGACAGATACACTGAAGCTTTCTTT
>17|.|TRBV21-1|TRBJ2-7|.
CASSTDREGQGAGEQYF
TGTGCCAGCAGCACCGATAGGGAGGGACAGGGGGCCGGGGAGCAGTACTTC
>14|TRBD1|TRBV20-1|TRBJ2-5|few
CSARDRVVEETQYF
TGCAGTGCTCGGGACAGGGTGGTTGAAGAGACCCAGTACTTC
>17|.|TRBV12-3/TRBV12-4|TRBJ1-5|.
CASSFYFTPQSNQPQHF
TGTGCCAGCAGTTTTTATTTCACACCCCAGAGCAATCAGCCCCAGCATTTT
>16|TRBD1|TRBV25-1|TRBJ2-3|few
CASSARQGAGTDTQYF
TGTGCCAGCAGTGCTCGACAGGGGGCAGGAACAGATACGCAGTATTTT
>15|TRBD1|TRBV7-2|TRBJ1-2|few
CASSGGTGEDYGYTF
TGTGCCAGCAGCGGCGGGACAGGGGAAGACTATGGCTACACCTTC
>13|TRBD1|TRBV7-9|TRBJ2-7|few
CASSLGTGSQQYF
TGTGCCAGCAGCTTAGGGACAGGGTCACAGCAGTACTTC
>11|.|TRBV30|TRBJ2-1|few
CAWTGGNEQFF
TGTGCCTGGACCGGGGGCAATGAGCAGTTCTTC
>18|.|TRBV4-3|TRBJ2-3|.
CASSQDLEEGLPTDTQYF
TGCGCCAGCAGCCAAGATTTAGAGGAGGGGCTTCCCACAGATACGCAGTATTTT
>13|.|TRBV18|TRBJ2-5|.
CASSPGVEETQYF
TGTGCCAGCTCACCAGGGGTCGAAGAGACCCAGTACTTC
>12|.|TRBV29-1|TRBJ2-1|.
CSASTSLDEQFF
TGCAGCGCTTCGACTAGTCTCGATGAGCAGTTCTTC
>13|.|TRBV7-3|TRBJ2-7|few
CASSLTRADEQYF
TGTGCCAGCAGCTTAACGAGGGCAGACGAGCAGTACTTC
>14|TRBD2|TRBV29-1|TRBJ2-7|few
CSVVSGGAENEQYF
TGCAGCGTTGTCAGCGGGGGGGCCGAAAACGAGCAGTACTTC
>13|.|TRBV20-1|TRBJ2-7|few
CSASVKTTHEQYF
TGCAGTGCTAGTGTAAAAACGACCCACGAGCAGTACTTC
>19|TRBD1|TRBV11-1|TRBJ2-2|many
CASSSLFQMDRAYTGELFF
TGTGCCAGCAGCTCCCTCTTCCAAATGGACAGGGCCTACACCGGGGAGCTGTTTTTT
>15|TRBD1|TRBV20-1|TRBJ1-3|many
CSARATGSSGNTIYF
TGCAGTGCTAGAGCGACAGGGAGCTCTGGAAACACCATATATTTT
>18|.|TRBV23-1|TRBJ2-2|.
CASSQSGSAPRGPGSCFF
.
>14|TRBD1|TRBV19|TRBJ1-1|many
CASRTGGRDTEAFF
TGTGCCAGTAGGACAGGGGGCAGGGACACTGAAGCTTTCTTT
>13|.|TRBV7-2|TRBJ2-3|many
CASSSYSTDTQYF
TGTGCCAGCAGCTCCTACAGCACAGATACGCAGTATTTT
>16|TRBD1|TRBV12-3/TRBV12-4|TRBJ2-7|.
CASSLKQGAMEYEQYF
TGTGCCAGCAGCTTAAAACAGGGGGCCATGGAATACGAGCAGTACTTC
>15|TRBD1|TRBV4-2|TRBJ1-1|.
CASSQRTGMNTEAFF
TGTGCCAGCAGCCAGAGGACAGGGATGAACACTGAAGCTTTCTTT
>16|TRBD2|TRBV6-5|TRBJ2-2|few
CASSYPRGGAGGELFF
TGTGCCAGCAGTTACCCCCGCGGGGGGGCTGGCGGGGAGCTGTTTTTT
>15|TRBD2|TRBV5-1|TRBJ2-2|few
CASSWRGANTGELFF
TGCGCCAGCAGCTGGCGGGGGGCCAACACCGGGGAGCTGTTTTTT
>15|.|TRBV5-6|TRBJ2-2|.
CASSSGRQATGELFF
TGTGCCAGCAGCTCGGGCAGACAGGCAACCGGGGAGCTGTTTTTT
>13|.|TRBV5-1|TRBJ2-1|.
CASSQQGYNEQFF
TGCGCCAGCAGCCAACAGGGTTACAATGAGCAGTTCTTC
>20|TRBD1|TRBV4-3|TRBJ2-4|.
CASSQLTGGQTPLAKNIQYF
TGCGCCAGCAGCCAACTGACAGGGGGCCAGACCCCGCTAGCCAAAAACATTCAGTACTTC
>13|.|TRBV7-2|TRBJ1-5|.
CASSNRRDQPQHF
TGTGCCAGCAGCAATCGAAGGGATCAGCCCCAGCATTTT
>12|.|TRBV9|TRBJ1-2|.
CASSARRDSYTF
TGTGCCAGCAGCGCTCGCCGGGACAGCTACACCTTC
>18|TRBD2|TRBV11-2|TRBJ2-1|few
CASSTRDGGDTRYNEQFF
TGTGCCAGCAGCACTCGAGACGGGGGGGACACAAGGTACAATGAGCAGTTCTTC
>16|TRBD1|TRBV7-4|TRBJ1-1|few
CASSSSRQGLNTEAFF
TGTGCCAGCAGCTCCTCAAGACAGGGCCTGAACACTGAAGCTTTCTTT
>12|.|TRBV6-2/TRBV6-3|TRBJ2-7|.
CASSYRGWEQYF
TGTGCCAGCAGTTACCGCGGGTGGGAGCAGTACTTC
>12|.|TRBV12-3/TRBV12-4|TRBJ1-1|.
CASSSLTEEAFF
TGTGCCAGCAGCTCCCTGACAGAAGAAGCTTTCTTT
>16|TRBD1|TRBV4-1|TRBJ2-2|.
CASSPQGQENTGELFF
TGCGCCAGCAGCCCACAAGGACAGGAGAACACCGGGGAGCTGTTTTTT
>16|TRBD2|TRBV4-1|TRBJ2-1|few
CASSPNSGGPGNEQFF
TGCGCCAGCAGCCCAAATAGCGGGGGCCCAGGGAATGAGCAGTTCTTC
>15|TRBD1|TRBV20-1|TRBJ2-4|few
CSAREQGAGKNIQYF
TGCAGTGCTAGAGAACAGGGGGCTGGGAAAAACATTCAGTACTTC
>13|.|TRBV7-3|TRBJ2-1|many
CASSPGQHNEQFF
TGTGCCAGCAGCCCGGGCCAGCACAATGAGCAGTTCTTC
>14|.|TRBV6-5|TRBJ1-2|few
CASSYSGRAGGYTF
TGTGCCAGCAGTTACTCAGGCAGGGCGGGTGGCTACACCTTC
>12|.|TRBV5-5|TRBJ1-2|many
CASSRTDYGYTF
TGTGCCAGCAGCAGGACAGACTATGGCTACACCTTC
>13|.|TRBV12-3/TRBV12-4|TRBJ2-1|many
CASTWRLDNEQFF
TGTGCCAGCACCTGGCGCCTTGACAATGAGCAGTTCTTC
>14|TRBD2|TRBV28|TRBJ2-5|many
CASSLYSGAGAQYF
TGTGCCAGCAGTTTATATAGCGGGGCAGGGGCCCAGTACTTC
>17|.|TRBV7-8|TRBJ1-5|.
CASSPRSGRAGNQPQHF
TGTGCCAGCAGCCCCCGCTCGGGCCGCGCGGGCAATCAGCCCCAGCATTTT
>12|.|TRBV29-1|TRBJ1-1|few
CSVEVGDTEAFF
TGCAGCGTGGAGGTCGGGGATACTGAAGCTTTCTTT
>19|TRBD1|TRBV6-1|TRBJ1-5|many
CASSEPDRGQLYSNQPQHF
TGTGCCAGCAGTGAACCCGACAGGGGACAACTCTATAGCAATCAGCCCCAGCATTTT
>15|TRBD1|TRBV14|TRBJ1-4|few
CASSQVQGSNEKLFF
TGTGCCAGCAGCCAAGTACAGGGGTCTAATGAAAAACTGTTTTTT
>13|.|TRBV25-1|TRBJ2-3|few
CASSQTETDTQYF
TGTGCCAGCAGCCAGACAGAGACAGATACGCAGTATTTT